This TCR beta chain derives from a study of T cells after yellow fever vaccination. Study-wide context: Fractions low in cell number were prepared with SMART-Seq v4 Ultra Low Input. Study-wide results and caveats: Sorted repertoires could include abundant contaminating clonotypes from bulk cells. On re-exposure, the response was weaker but peaked faster, at day 5 versus 15.

The CDR3 consists of 13 residues. CDR1 is SGHRS and CDR2 is YFSETQ in the germline V gene. V was pared by 3 bases and J by 4 bases, with 1 base of the junction left unmatched. TCRdb reanalysed the 5' RACE reads using MiXCR and keeps one entry per CDR3 protein. This sample has 250,000 to 350,000 distinct CDR3 sequences, with approximately 7% found just once. The sample holds many counts of this clonotype. Its antigen is undetermined. This TCR came from a man younger than 35 who received the YFV17D yellow fever vaccine. The J gene is TRBJ2-5, the V gene TRBV5-1, with 9 positions matching TRBD1. The sample here was PBMCs, taken around 45 days after the first yellow fever vaccination. CDR3 loop: CASSWGQGETQYF. The CDR3 DNA is TGCGCCAGCAGCTGGGGACAGGGAGAGACCCAGTACTTC.